These 31 T cell receptor beta chains were sequenced from one sample in a study of blood T cell repertoires in COVID-19. Assay: immunoSEQ multiplex PCR; the TCRdb copy retains only in-frame clones and omits some. The table has hundreds of thousands of clones, about 85% seen once. The sequenced sample consisted of PBMCs or T cells enriched from blood (not recorded which). These receptors originate from a woman aged 55 to 70 who had recovered from COVID-19.

The V and J genes are TRBV5-1 and TRBJ1-4, with unresolved D. This CDR3 comprises 16 residues. With 4 bases removed from V and 7 bases from J, the gap between germline ends came to 20 bases. Germline V gene data show CDR1 as SGHRS and CDR2 as YFSETQ. This CDR3 reads CASSQASGKFSEKLFF. The DNA of the CDR3 is TGCGCCAGCAGCCAAGCCTCGGGAAAATTTTCTGAAAAACTGTTTTTT.

In its sample, this clone was seen once. The chain has TRBV4-1 and TRBJ1-2; D gene ambiguous. There are 14 residues in the CDR3. The V gene lost 0 bases and the J gene lost 2 bases, with 7 bases spanning the gap. CDR1 is MGHRA and CDR2 is YSYEKL in the germline V gene. Written as DNA, the CDR3 is TGCGCCAGCAGCCAAGACAGGTACAACTATGGCTACACCTTC. The encoded protein is CASSQDRYNYGYTF.

The rearrangement links TRBV29-1 to TRBJ1-2, with a weak D call TRBD1 (6 bases). Germline V gene lookup returns CDR1 SQVTM and CDR2 ANQGSEA. The V gene lost 0 bases and the J gene lost 2 bases, with 10 bases spanning the gap. The CDR3 sequence is 14 residues long. This chain's CDR3 is CSVEDGQLNYGYTF. CDR3 DNA: TGCAGCGTTGAAGATGGACAGCTCAACTATGGCTACACCTTC.

The chain links TRBV11-2 to TRBJ1-2, with TRBD1 matching over 7 bases. The CDR3 covers 14 residues. V lost 0 bases, J lost 4 bases, and 2 bases stayed unmatched. Germline CDR1 SGHAT, CDR2 FQNNGV. The CDR3 DNA sequence: TGTGCCAGCAGCTTAGAGACAGGGCTCTATGGCTACACCTTC. This translates into CASSLETGLYGYTF. Drawing the rest from reference TRBV11-2 and TRBJ1-2, the complete variable domain is EAGVAQSPRYKIIEKRQSVAFWCNPISGHATLYWYQQILGQGPKLLIQFQNNGVVDDSQLPKDRFSAERLKGVDSTLKIQPAKLEDSAVYLCASSLETGLYGYTFGSGTRLTVV.

J is TRBJ2-7 and V is TRBV5-5, with D possibly TRBD1 on 6 matching bases. This CDR3 has 13 residues. With 3 bases removed from V and 2 bases from J, the gap between germline ends came to 9 bases. From germline, CDR1 is SGHKS and CDR2 YYEKEE (reference sequence). CDR3 amino acids: CASSWDTPYEQYF. Here the CDR3 DNA reads TGTGCCAGCAGCTGGGACACCCCCTACGAGCAGTACTTC. Complete variable domain (other parts from reference TRBV5-5 and TRBJ2-7): DAGVTQSPTHLIKTRGQQVTLRCSPISGHKSVSWYQQVLGQGPQFIFQYYEKEERGRGNFPDRFSARQFPNYSSELNVNALLLGDSALYLCASSWDTPYEQYFGPGTRLTVT.

This sequence joins TRBV29-1 and TRBJ2-1; 9 bases align to TRBD1. The CDR3 contains 12 residues. CDR1 and CDR2 from the germline V gene are SQVTM and ANQGSEA. The ends lost 5 bases at V and 6 bases at J; junction bases unmatched: 2. CDR3 sequence (DNA): TGCAGCGTTAGGGGACAGGGCAATGAGCAGTTCTTC. It codes for CSVRGQGNEQFF.

This clone has a count of ten or more. This chain uses TRBV7-9 with TRBJ1-4, with a weak D call TRBD1 (6 bases). V was shortened by 5 bases and J by 3 bases, with 13 bases between the two germline ends. The CDR3 has 15 residues. Looked up from germline, CDR1 is SEHNR and CDR2 is FQNEAQ (reference sequence). This CDR3 is CASSGWTVSNEKLFF. CDR3 coding DNA: TGTGCCAGCAGCGGATGGACAGTGTCTAATGAAAAACTGTTTTTT.

The chain links TRBV2 to TRBJ2-7, with TRBD2 as a possible D gene (6 bases). In germline, CDR1 is SNHLY, CDR2 FYNNEI. This CDR3 has 13 residues. V was clipped by 7 bases and J by 2 bases, with 12 bases between them. The CDR3 DNA reads TGTGCCAGCACTGGGGACTCAACCTACGAGCAGTACGTC. Translated: CASTGDSTYEQYV.

The chain links TRBV24-1 to TRBJ2-3, with a weak D call TRBD2 (6 bases). The CDR3 runs 16 residues. The germline CDR1 and CDR2 sequences are KGHDR and SFDVKD. Deletions cut 4 bases from V and 4 bases from J, with 17 bases between. CDR3 coding DNA: TGTGCCACCAGTGACCCGACCCAGGGCGGGGCAGATACGCAGTATTTT. Protein: CATSDPTQGGADTQYF.

The J gene is TRBJ2-7, the V gene TRBV19, with 11 positions matching TRBD2. The CDR3 runs 15 residues. The V gene end was trimmed by 3 bases and the J gene end by 1 base; junction bases not matched to a gene: 2. Per the germline V gene, CDR1 is LNHDA and CDR2 is SQIVND (reference sequence). The CDR3 DNA is TGTGCCAGTAGTATTACTAGCGGGGGATCCTACGAGCAGTACGTC. It encodes CASSITSGGSYEQYV.

The chain has TRBV12-5 and TRBJ2-7, with D uncertain. CDR1 and CDR2 (germline): LGHNT, FRNRAP. The V and J ends lost 7 bases and 2 bases respectively, with 12 bases between them. The CDR3 length is 13 residues. CDR3: CASALTPTYEQYV. CDR3 coding DNA: TGTGCTAGTGCACTGACACCTACCTACGAGCAGTACGTC.

This clone was picked up a small number of times. The V call is TRBV5-1, the J call TRBJ1-5, with 11 positions matching TRBD1. The CDR3 sequence is 15 residues long. Germline CDR1 SGHRS, CDR2 YFSETQ. The ends lost 4 bases at V and 6 bases at J; junction bases unmatched: 6. The CDR3 spells CASSPGQGAIQPQHF. The CDR3 DNA sequence: TGCGCCAGCAGCCCCGGACAGGGGGCAATTCAGCCCCAGCATTTT.

The CDR3 DNA reads TGTGCCAGCAGGACTGGCTTCTCCTACAATGAGCAGTTCTTC. It is translated as CASRTGFSYNEQFF. The chain carries TRBV6-5 and TRBJ2-1; D gene unclear. Germline assignment: CDR1 MNHEY and CDR2 SVGAGI. Deletions cut 6 bases from V and 0 bases from J, with 9 bases between. CDR3 length equals 14 residues.

CDR3 amino acids: CASRQGPESGGYTF. CDR3 DNA sequence: TGTGCCAGCAGACAGGGCCCCGAATCTGGTGGCTACACCTTC. The V and J genes are TRBV19 and TRBJ1-2; 7 bases agree with TRBD1. V lost 9 bases, J lost 7 bases, and 14 bases stayed unmatched. The CDR3 consists of 14 residues. The germline gives CDR1 LNHDA, CDR2 SQIVND (reference sequence).

CDR3 residues: CASGGGAGQPQHF. For the CDR3, the DNA is TGTGCCAGCGGAGGGGGCGCGGGGCAGCCCCAGCATTTT. The chain joins TRBV12-3 or TRBV12-4 to TRBJ1-5; 7 bases are shared with TRBD1. The V segment lost 8 bases and the J segment 7 bases; nucleotides outside the gene matches: 8. The CDR3 loop spans 13 amino acids.

The chain combines TRBV13 with TRBJ2-7; D may be TRBD2 (7 bases). Germline CDR1 and CDR2: PRHDT and FYEKMQ (reference sequence). There are 17 residues in the CDR3. The V end lost 0 bases, the J end lost 7 bases, and 22 bases lay between the germline ends. CDR3 in DNA: TGTGCCAGCAGCTTAGGCCCCCGGGGGGCCCGTAGTTGGGAGCAGTACGTC. The encoded protein is CASSLGPRGARSWEQYV.

The CDR3 is CASSKLAGMEETQYF. CDR3 coding DNA: TGTGCCAGCAGTAAATTAGCGGGGATGGAAGAGACCCAGTACTTC. V is TRBV7-2 and J is TRBJ2-5; 8 nucleotides agree with TRBD2. The V gene's germline CDR1 is SGHTA and CDR2 FQGNSA. The CDR3 sequence is 15 residues long. Unmatched junction bases numbered 9, after V lost 6 bases and J lost 3 bases.

The chain joins TRBV6-5 to TRBJ2-2; 7 positions agree with TRBD2. The CDR3 spans 14 residues. Losses at the gene ends were 7 bases for V and 6 bases for J; bases not matched to a gene: 8. Germline lookup yields CDR1 MNHEY and CDR2 SVGAGI. CDR3 region: CASNFGGEAGELFF. The CDR3 nucleotides are TGTGCCAGCAATTTTGGGGGGGAGGCCGGGGAGCTGTTTTTT.

This rearrangement joins TRBV2 to TRBJ2-3; D not certain. Germline V gene lookup returns CDR1 SNHLY and CDR2 FYNNEI. V gave up 3 bases and J gave up 3 bases, with 7 bases separating them. This CDR3 contains 13 residues. CDR3 residues: CASSEERTDTQYF. CDR3 nucleotides: TGTGCCAGCAGTGAGGAGAGGACAGATACGCAGTATTTT.

The J gene is TRBJ2-7, the V gene TRBV5-6, with 7 nucleotides matching TRBD1. The CDR3 length is 13 residues. Trimming took 4 bases from V and 4 from J; bases not matched to a gene: 5. Germline V gene lookup returns CDR1 SGHDT and CDR2 YYEEEE. The CDR3 spells CASSDPTGYEQYF. The CDR3 DNA reads as TGTGCCAGCAGCGACCCGACAGGGTACGAGCAGTACTTC.

The V and J genes are TRBV2 and TRBJ2-7; possibly TRBD1 for D (5 bases). Germline V gene lookup returns CDR1 SNHLY and CDR2 FYNNEI. The CDR3 has 13 residues. With 2 bases removed from V and 2 bases from J, the gap between germline ends came to 7 bases. The CDR3 nucleotides read TGTGCCAGCAGTGAAAGGGGAACCTACGAGCAGTACGTC. Protein sequence: CASSERGTYEQYV.

The chain combines TRBV9 with TRBJ2-3, with a weak D call TRBD1 (6 bases). The V and J ends lost 4 bases and 0 bases respectively, with 15 bases between them. CDR1 is SGDLS and CDR2 is YYNGEE in the germline V gene. The CDR3 totals 16 residues. CDR3 sequence (DNA): TGTGCCAGCAGCCTGACGACAGGCCCAAGCACAGATACGCAGTATTTT. The encoded protein is CASSLTTGPSTDTQYF.

The chain links TRBV5-1 to TRBJ2-5, with D possibly matching TRBD2 (6 bases). This CDR3 is built from 16 residues. Per germline, CDR1 SGHRS and CDR2 YFSETQ. The ends were cut back, 2 bases at V and 4 bases at J, with 18 bases in the middle. CDR3 loop: CASSLSGGANGETQYF. In DNA form, the CDR3 reads TGCGCCAGCAGCTTATCCGGGGGTGCCAATGGAGAGACCCAGTACTTC.

This chain links TRBV11-2 with TRBJ2-1, with TRBD1 matching over 7 bases. V lost 5 bases and J lost 8; bases outside the gene matches: 9. CDR1 is SGHAT, CDR2 FQNNGV, per germline. The CDR3 sequence is 14 residues long. The CDR3 nucleotides are TGTGCCAGCAGCCAAAGTCTAGGGGGCTATGAGCAGTTCTTC. It translates to CASSQSLGGYEQFF. Full variable domain (missing parts from reference TRBV11-2 and TRBJ2-1): EAGVAQSPRYKIIEKRQSVAFWCNPISGHATLYWYQQILGQGPKLLIQFQNNGVVDDSQLPKDRFSAERLKGVDSTLKIQPAKLEDSAVYLCASSQSLGGYEQFFGPGTRLTVL.

This clone has a handful of counts. This chain uses TRBV18 with TRBJ2-2, with 7 bases that match TRBD1. The CDR3 is 19 residues long. V shed 2 bases and J 3 bases; nucleotides not matched to a gene: 15. CDR1 and CDR2 (germline): KGHSH, LQKENI. The chain's CDR3 is CASSPDGTETQRYTGELFF. CDR3 nucleotides: TGTGCCAGCTCACCAGACGGGACAGAGACCCAGAGGTACACCGGGGAGCTGTTTTTT.

This chain links TRBV5-8 with TRBJ2-4, with D unresolved. Trimming removed 4 bases from V and 5 bases from J, with 10 bases in between. CDR3 length equals 13 residues. The germline V gene encodes CDR1 SGHTS and CDR2 YDEGEE. The CDR3: CASSPTLENIQYF. In DNA, the CDR3 is TGTGCCAGCAGCCCCACTTTAGAAAACATTCAGTACTTC.

The CDR3 spells CASSPGPNQPQHF. The CDR3 DNA is TGTGCCAGCTCACCAGGGCCCAATCAGCCCCAGCATTTT. The chain employs TRBV18 and TRBJ1-5; no firm D call. Trimming pared 2 bases from V and 3 bases from J, leaving 5 bases between. The germline V gene has CDR1 KGHSH and CDR2 LQKENI. The CDR3 has 13 residues.

This clone was counted between two and nine times. The rearrangement links TRBV7-9 to TRBJ2-7; perhaps TRBD2 as D (5 bases). CDR3 length: 16 amino acids. Per the germline V gene, CDR1 is SEHNR and CDR2 is FQNEAQ (reference sequence). V lost 4 bases and J 5 bases, leaving 21 bases between the germline ends. CDR3 bases: TGTGCCAGCAGCTCCCCCTCCTTCGACCCGCGGGACGAGCAGTACTTC. It is translated as CASSSPSFDPRDEQYF.

The genes are TRBV13 and TRBJ2-3, with a weak D call TRBD2 (6 bases). V was clipped by 5 bases and J by 1 base, with 19 bases between them. Germline V lookup: CDR1 PRHDT, CDR2 FYEKMQ (reference sequence). CDR3 size: 17 residues. The CDR3 DNA reads as TGTGCCAGCAGCCCCACGGGCGCTCGGAGGGGCACAGATACGCAGTATTTT. Its translation is CASSPTGARRGTDTQYF. Based on the CDR3 plus reference TRBV13 and TRBJ2-3, the full variable domain is AAGVIQSPRHLIKEKRETATLKCYPIPRHDTVYWYQQGPGQDPQFLISFYEKMQSDKGSIPDRFSAQQFSDYHSELNMSSLELGDSALYFCASSPTGARRGTDTQYFGPGTRLTVL.

The chain combines TRBV2 with TRBJ1-5, with D perhaps matching TRBD1 (5 bases). CDR3 length: 14 residues. Per the germline V gene, CDR1 is SNHLY and CDR2 is FYNNEI. V was pared by 4 bases and J by 5 bases, with 12 bases between. In DNA, the CDR3 is TGTGCCAGCAGTGCGATGGGGGGGGATCAGCCCCAGCATTTT. This encodes CASSAMGGDQPQHF.

The genes are TRBV4-1 and TRBJ2-1, with TRBD2 identical over 7 bases. CDR3 length equals 13 residues. The V gene end was trimmed by 5 bases and the J gene end by 7 bases; junction bases not matched to a gene: 5. CDR1 MGHRA and CDR2 YSYEKL come from the germline V gene. The CDR3 DNA reads as TGCGCCAGCAGCTTTTTGGGGGGGAATGAGCAGTTCTTC. It translates to CASSFLGGNEQFF.